A single sample gave rise to the 16 T cell receptor beta chains below, sequenced in a study of T-cell memory formation after mild COVID-19. TCRdb fed the 5' RACE reads into MiXCR, producing one record per CDR3 protein. This sample has over 120,000 distinct CDR3 sequences, with 19% found just once. The sample taken for sequencing was PBMCs or a T cell subset sorted from them (not recorded which). These receptor sequences come from an adult woman who had mild COVID-19 (a few samples of this study predate the infection). Cell type and time point are not known.

At least ten counts were recorded for this clonotype. The CDR3 region has the DNA TGTGCCAGCAGCCTGTCTCCCAGCTACGAGCAGTACTTC. The encoded protein is CASSLSPSYEQYF. The chain combines TRBV2 with TRBJ2-7; D is uncertain. This CDR3 has 13 residues. Germline assignment: CDR1 SNHLY and CDR2 FYNNEI. V was pared by 6 bases and J by 3 bases, with 12 bases between.

This clonotype showed up just a few times. The chain has TRBV12-3 or TRBV12-4 and TRBJ2-1, with 12 bases aligning to TRBD1. The trim removed 6 bases at V and 9 bases at J, leaving 9 bases unmatched. The CDR3 spans 15 residues. For the CDR3, the DNA is TGTGCCAGCAGATACTCCGGGACAGGGGGCACTGAGCAGTTCTTC. It specifies CASRYSGTGGTEQFF.

In its sample, this clonotype was seen many times. The rearrangement links TRBV5-4 to TRBJ2-7; no reliable D call. This CDR3 is built from 12 residues. The ends were cut back, 4 bases at V and 6 bases at J, with 11 bases in the middle. Germline lookup yields CDR1 SGHNT and CDR2 YYREEE (reference sequence). CDR3 residues: CASSLQIGEQYF. CDR3 DNA sequence: TGTGCCAGCAGCCTACAGATAGGCGAGCAGTACTTC.

The chain is built from TRBV11-3 and TRBJ2-2; D is perhaps TRBD1 (5 bases). The CDR3 spans 12 residues. Trimming left V 6 bases short and J 5 bases short, with 7 bases between. Germline V gene lookup returns CDR1 SGHNT and CDR2 YENEEA. In DNA form, the CDR3 reads TGTGCCAGCAGGAAGGGGACCGGGGAGCTGTTTTTT. This sequence encodes CASRKGTGELFF.

This clonotype was seen once. The rearrangement links TRBV7-8 to TRBJ2-7; TRBD1 or TRBD2 may be the D gene (5 bases each). Trimming stripped 3 bases from V and 2 bases from J, with 11 bases between. The CDR3 consists of 14 residues. Germline loops: CDR1 SGHVS, CDR2 FQNEAQ. CDR3 protein: CASSLTEGPYEQYF. The CDR3 nucleotides read TGTGCCAGCAGCTTGACAGAGGGGCCCTACGAGCAGTACTTC.

This clonotype was observed a single time. The chain is built from TRBV24-1 and TRBJ2-1; 8 bases align to TRBD2. V lost 4 bases to trimming and J lost 9 bases; unmatched junction nucleotides: 7. Germline CDR1 reads KGHDR; CDR2 reads SFDVKD. The CDR3 covers 14 residues. The CDR3 DNA is TGTGCCACCAGTGAGTACTTCCGGGGGGGTGAGCAGTTCTTC. This encodes CATSEYFRGGEQFF.

The V call is TRBV5-1, the J call TRBJ2-6; TRBD1 might be the D (5 bases). This CDR3 region has 15 residues. V was pared by 4 bases and J by 1 base, with 9 bases between. Per germline, CDR1 SGHRS and CDR2 YFSETQ. CDR3 sequence: CASSTRVSGANVLTF. CDR3 in DNA: TGCGCCAGCAGCACCAGGGTGTCTGGGGCCAACGTCCTGACTTTC.

This CDR3 is CATSDLGGSYNEQFF. CDR3 sequence (DNA): TGTGCCACCAGTGATTTGGGGGGAAGCTACAATGAGCAGTTCTTC. This chain joins TRBV24-1 and TRBJ2-1; perhaps D is TRBD1 or TRBD2 (5 bases each). The V end lost 0 bases, the J end lost 3 bases, and 8 bases lay between the germline ends. Germline CDR1 and CDR2: KGHDR and SFDVKD. The CDR3 runs to 15 residues.

The V and J genes are TRBV7-9 and TRBJ2-3; 7 positions match TRBD2. V lost 2 bases, J lost 1 base, and 15 bases stayed unmatched. This CDR3 region has 19 residues. The germline gives CDR1 SEHNR, CDR2 FQNEAQ (reference sequence). The CDR3 loop is CASSLIPPWATSGTDTQYF. In DNA, the CDR3 is TGTGCCAGCAGCTTAATCCCGCCCTGGGCCACTAGCGGCACAGATACGCAGTATTTT.

V gene TRBV4-3 combines with J gene TRBJ2-2; 10 nucleotides align to TRBD2. Looked up from germline, CDR1 is LGHNA and CDR2 is YSLEER. CDR3 length equals 17 residues. The ends lost 0 bases at V and 8 bases at J; junction bases unmatched: 9. CDR3 sequence reads: CASSQDSLAGLIGELFF. The CDR3 coding sequence is TGCGCCAGCAGCCAAGACTCACTAGCGGGATTGATAGGGGAGCTGTTTTTT.

V usage is TRBV4-1 and J usage is TRBJ1-2; 8 bases line up with TRBD1. The CDR3 spans 19 residues. Germline V lookup: CDR1 MGHRA, CDR2 YSYEKL. The trim removed 0 bases at V and 4 bases at J, leaving 16 bases unmatched. The CDR3 DNA sequence: TGCGCCAGCAGCCAAGATCACCCCGCCCCAGGGGGCTCTGGCTATGGCTACACCTTC. Amino acids: CASSQDHPAPGGSGYGYTF.

The rearrangement links TRBV7-6 to TRBJ2-2; possible D gene TRBD2, 6 bases. Germline CDR1 reads SGHVS; CDR2 reads FNYEAQ. The CDR3 contains 13 residues. Trimming cost V 11 bases and J 4 bases, with 14 bases left between them. CDR3 amino acids: CASKGLSTGELFF. The CDR3 nucleotides are TGTGCCTCCAAGGGACTTTCCACCGGGGAGCTGTTTTTT.

As concerns this clonotype: One end of the junction fails to match germline, which may point to a read error. The V call is TRBV11-2, the J call TRBJ1-1, with D perhaps matching TRBD1 (6 bases). Germline V gene sequence: CDR1 SGHAT, CDR2 FQNNGV. This CDR3 contains 18 residues. The DNA for the CDR3 is TGTGCCAGCAGCTTAGAAGGGGGTGTGGCAGGGAGTGATTCTGAAACTTTCTTT. Translation gives CASSLEGGVAGSDSETFF.

The chain recombines TRBV6-6 with TRBJ1-6; tentatively, D is TRBD1 (5 bases). The CDR3 contains 18 residues. The V gene lost 4 bases and the J gene lost 0 bases, with 16 bases spanning the gap. Germline V gene data show CDR1 as MNHNY and CDR2 as SVGAGI (reference sequence). CDR3 amino acids: CASSSSGRASSYNSPLHF. CDR3 bases: TGTGCCAGCAGTTCCTCAGGGAGGGCCAGCTCCTATAATTCACCCCTCCACTTT.

The chain joins TRBV30 to TRBJ2-3; D perhaps matches TRBD1 (5 bases). Germline CDR1 GTSNPN, CDR2 SVGIG (reference sequence). The CDR3 runs 17 residues. V gave up 1 base and J gave up 10 bases, with 27 bases separating them. The chain's CDR3 is CAWSDLGRATRSYSQYF. Written as DNA, the CDR3 is TGTGCCTGGAGTGATCTGGGCAGGGCGACGCGTAGCTACTCGCAGTATTTT.

The rearrangement uses TRBV19 and TRBJ1-3; D gene ambiguous. Trimming took 5 bases from V and 2 from J, leaving 13 bases between them. This CDR3 spans 15 amino acids. Germline V gene sequence: CDR1 LNHDA, CDR2 SQIVND (reference sequence). In nucleotides, the CDR3 is TGTGCCAGTAGTTCCGATCGGCAGGCTGGAAACACCATATATTTT. Translation gives CASSSDRQAGNTIYF.